Listed below are T cell receptor beta chains from one sample, sequenced in a study of identical twins. Via MiXCR, TCRdb re-called the 5' RACE reads, giving one row per CDR3 protein. The data contain around 290,000 distinct CDR3 sequences, just under 9.5% of them singletons. These data were also filed under a second study, of yellow fever vaccine responses in identical twins.

The specimen was CD8+ T cells sorted from blood. The receptors shown here come from a woman under 30 in good health. Each CDR3 is given with its conserved first and last residue. Fields, in order: D gene, V gene, clone size, J gene, CDR3 DNA, CDR3 protein. D genes are given only for firm matches. Clone sizes are given selectively: once, few, many, or a class where the clone is expanded.

TRBD2,TRBV10-2,-,TRBJ2-1,TGCGCCAGCAGTGATTTGGGCGGGAGGGCTAGCAATGAGCAGTTCTTC,CASSDLGGRASNEQFF
TRBD1,TRBV7-9,-,TRBJ1-1,TGTGCCAGCAGCCCGAGACAGGGGAGGATGAACACTGAAGCTTTCTTT,CASSPRQGRMNTEAFF
TRBD2,TRBV3-1,many,TRBJ2-3,TGTGCCAGCAGCCAAGACCGGGACTACCCCACAGATACGCAGTATTTT,CASSQDRDYPTDTQYF
-,TRBV27,few,TRBJ2-1,TGTGCCAGCAGTTTAGTGGCAAACAATGAGCAGTTCTTC,CASSLVANNEQFF
-,TRBV3-1,many,TRBJ2-3,TGTGCCAGCAGCCAAGATCCAGGACTGAGCACAGATACGCAGTATTTT,CASSQDPGLSTDTQYF
TRBD1,TRBV28,-,TRBJ1-2,TGTGCCAGCAGTTTATCAGGGGGCGATGGCTACACCTTC,CASSLSGGDGYTF
-,TRBV5-1,-,TRBJ1-1,TGCGCCAGCAGCTTGGGGACGATTACTGAAGCTTTCTTT,CASSLGTITEAFF
-,TRBV27,few,TRBJ2-7,TGTGCCAGCAGTTTCTCCGGAACCTACGAGCAGTACTTC,CASSFSGTYEQYF
-,TRBV27,-,TRBJ2-7,TGTGCCAGCAGTTTCTCCCTGGCCTCCTACGAGCAGTACTTC,CASSFSLASYEQYF
-,TRBV6-4,many,TRBJ2-3,TGTGCCAGCAGTGGTTCCCCAGGAAGCACAGATACGCAGTATTTT,CASSGSPGSTDTQYF
-,TRBV5-1,-,TRBJ2-2,TGCGCCAGCAGTCAGGCGGGGCTAGCCGCCCCCCCCAGTCCGTACACCGGGGAGCTGTTTTTT,CASSQAGLAAPPSPYTGELFF
TRBD1,TRBV27,many,TRBJ2-1,TGTGCCAGCAGTTTTTTGCCGGGACAGGTGTCCTACAATGAGCAGTTCTTC,CASSFLPGQVSYNEQFF
-,TRBV28,many,TRBJ1-1,TGTGCCAGCACCCCCTCGAGGGAGAACACTGAAGCTTTCTTT,CASTPSRENTEAFF
-,TRBV15,few,TRBJ2-7,TGTGCCACCGCCAACAGGGCCACCTACGAGCAGTACTTC,CATANRATYEQYF
TRBD2,TRBV29-1,-,TRBJ2-7,TGCAGCGTTGAAGATAGCGGGTCACACGAGCAGTACTTC,CSVEDSGSHEQYF
-,TRBV4-3,many,TRBJ1-1,TGCGCCAGCAGCCAAGTGAAGAACACTGAAGCTTTCTTT,CASSQVKNTEAFF
-,TRBV28,few,TRBJ1-6,TGTGCCAGCAGCCCAGGGGTTTGGAATTCACCCCTCCACTTT,CASSPGVWNSPLHF
-,TRBV6-1,few,TRBJ2-1,TGTGCCAGCAGACTACTGGGGACTTCGAATTTTGGTGAGCAGTTCTTC,CASRLLGTSNFGEQFF